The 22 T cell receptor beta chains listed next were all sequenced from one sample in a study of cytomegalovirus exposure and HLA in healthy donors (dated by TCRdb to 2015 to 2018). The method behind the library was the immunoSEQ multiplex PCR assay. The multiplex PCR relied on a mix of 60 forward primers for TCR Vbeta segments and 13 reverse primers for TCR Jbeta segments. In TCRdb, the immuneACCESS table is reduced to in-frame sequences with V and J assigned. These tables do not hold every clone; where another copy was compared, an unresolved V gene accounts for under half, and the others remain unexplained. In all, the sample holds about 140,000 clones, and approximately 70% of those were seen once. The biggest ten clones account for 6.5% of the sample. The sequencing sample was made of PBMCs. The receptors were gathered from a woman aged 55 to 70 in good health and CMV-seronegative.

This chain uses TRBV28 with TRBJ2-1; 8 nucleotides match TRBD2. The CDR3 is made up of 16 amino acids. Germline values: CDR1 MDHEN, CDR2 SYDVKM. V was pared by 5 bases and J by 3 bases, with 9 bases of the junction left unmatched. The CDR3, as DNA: TGTGCCAGCAGTATTGGGAGCGGGAGTCGCTACAATGAGCAGTTCTTC. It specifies CASSIGSGSRYNEQFF.

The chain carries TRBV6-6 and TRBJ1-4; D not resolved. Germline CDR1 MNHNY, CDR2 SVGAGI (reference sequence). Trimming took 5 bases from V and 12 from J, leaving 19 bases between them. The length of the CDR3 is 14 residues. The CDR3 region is CASSPRPGSDQLFF. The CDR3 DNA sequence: TGTGCCAGCAGTCCTCGCCCCGGGTCCGACCAACTGTTTTTT.

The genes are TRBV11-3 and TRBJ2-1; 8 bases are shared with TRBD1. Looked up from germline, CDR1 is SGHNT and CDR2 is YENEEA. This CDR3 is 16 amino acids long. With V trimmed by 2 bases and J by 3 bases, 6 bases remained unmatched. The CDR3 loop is CASSLRAGGVYNEQFF. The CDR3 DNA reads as TGTGCCAGCAGCTTAAGGGCAGGGGGCGTCTACAATGAGCAGTTCTTC.

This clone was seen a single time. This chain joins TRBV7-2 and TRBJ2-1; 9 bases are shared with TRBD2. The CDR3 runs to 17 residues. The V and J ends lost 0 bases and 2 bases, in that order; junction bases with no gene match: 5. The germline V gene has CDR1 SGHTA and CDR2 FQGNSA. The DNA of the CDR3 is TGTGCCAGCAGCTTAGCGCTTGGCGGGGGGGCCTACAATGAGCAGTTCTTC. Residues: CASSLALGGGAYNEQFF.

CDR3 DNA: TGTGCCAGCAGTTACTCGAGGAGCAGGGGTATACAGGGCTACACCTTC. It codes for CASSYSRSRGIQGYTF. The J gene is TRBJ1-2, the V gene TRBV6-5; possible D gene TRBD1, 6 bases. This CDR3 comprises 16 residues. V lost 0 bases and J 8 bases, leaving 19 bases between the germline ends. Looked up from germline, CDR1 is MNHEY and CDR2 is SVGAGI.

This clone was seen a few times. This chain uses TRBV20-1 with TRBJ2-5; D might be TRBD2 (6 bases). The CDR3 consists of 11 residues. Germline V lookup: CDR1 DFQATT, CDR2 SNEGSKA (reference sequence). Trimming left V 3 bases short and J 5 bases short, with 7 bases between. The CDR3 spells CSARGGETQYF. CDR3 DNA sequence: TGCAGTGCTAGGGGGGGTGAGACCCAGTACTTC.

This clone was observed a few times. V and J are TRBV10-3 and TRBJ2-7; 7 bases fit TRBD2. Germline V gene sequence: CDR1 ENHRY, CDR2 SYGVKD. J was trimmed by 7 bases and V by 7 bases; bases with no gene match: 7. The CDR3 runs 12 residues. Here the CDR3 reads CAITAAGREQYF. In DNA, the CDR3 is TGTGCCATCACTGCAGCGGGGCGGGAGCAGTACTTC.

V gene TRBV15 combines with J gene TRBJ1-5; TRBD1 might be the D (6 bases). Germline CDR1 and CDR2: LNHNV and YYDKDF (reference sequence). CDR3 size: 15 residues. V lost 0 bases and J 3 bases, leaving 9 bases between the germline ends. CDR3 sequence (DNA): TGTGCCACCAGCAGAGATAGGGGGATCAATCAGCCCCAGCATTTT. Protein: CATSRDRGINQPQHF. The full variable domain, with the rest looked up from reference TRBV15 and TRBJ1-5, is DAMVIQNPRYQVTQFGKPVTLSCSQTLNHNVMYWYQQKSSQAPKLLFHYYDKDFNNEADTPDNFQSRRPNTSFCFLDIRSPGLGDTAMYLCATSRDRGINQPQHFGDGTRLSIL.

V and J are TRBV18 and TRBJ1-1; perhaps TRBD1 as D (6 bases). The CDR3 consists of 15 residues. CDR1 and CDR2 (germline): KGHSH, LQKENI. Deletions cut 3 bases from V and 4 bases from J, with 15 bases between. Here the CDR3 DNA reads TGTGCCAGCTCACCGCTTCCAGGGGAGGGCACTGAAGCTTTCTTT. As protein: CASSPLPGEGTEAFF.

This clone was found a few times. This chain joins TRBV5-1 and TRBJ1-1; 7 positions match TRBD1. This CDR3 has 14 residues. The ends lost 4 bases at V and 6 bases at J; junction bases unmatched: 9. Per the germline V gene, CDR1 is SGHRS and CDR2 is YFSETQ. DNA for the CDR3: TGCGCCAGCAGCGCGAAACAGGGGTTCCCTGAAGCTTTCTTT. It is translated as CASSAKQGFPEAFF.

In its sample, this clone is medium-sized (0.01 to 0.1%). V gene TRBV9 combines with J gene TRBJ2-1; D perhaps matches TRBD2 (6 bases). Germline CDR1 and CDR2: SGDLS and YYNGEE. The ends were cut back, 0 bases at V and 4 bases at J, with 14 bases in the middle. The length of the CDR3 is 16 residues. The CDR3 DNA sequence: TGTGCCAGCAGCGTAGGGGCGGGGAGCGCGTACAATGAGCAGTTCTTC. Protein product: CASSVGAGSAYNEQFF.

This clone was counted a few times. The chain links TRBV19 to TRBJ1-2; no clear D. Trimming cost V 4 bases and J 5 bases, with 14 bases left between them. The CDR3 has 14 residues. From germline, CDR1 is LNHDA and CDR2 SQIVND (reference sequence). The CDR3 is CASSTARMEYGYTF. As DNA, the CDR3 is TGTGCCAGTAGTACGGCCCGGATGGAGTATGGCTACACCTTC.

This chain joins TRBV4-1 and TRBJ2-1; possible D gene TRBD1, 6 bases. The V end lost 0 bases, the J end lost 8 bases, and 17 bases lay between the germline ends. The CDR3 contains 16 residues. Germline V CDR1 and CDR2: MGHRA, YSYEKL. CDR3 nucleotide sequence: TGCGCCAGCAGCCAAGAATGGGGGCCCCCCGAGGATGAGCAGTTCTTC. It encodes CASSQEWGPPEDEQFF.

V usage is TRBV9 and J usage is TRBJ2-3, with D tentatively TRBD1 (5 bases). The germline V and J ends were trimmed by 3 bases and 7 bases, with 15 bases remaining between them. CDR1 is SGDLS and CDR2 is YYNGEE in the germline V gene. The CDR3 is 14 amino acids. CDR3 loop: CASSGAGQRNTQYF. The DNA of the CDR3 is TGTGCCAGCAGCGGGGCCGGACAACGAAATACGCAGTATTTT. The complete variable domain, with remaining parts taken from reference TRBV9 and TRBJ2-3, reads DSGVTQTPKHLITATGQRVTLRCSPRSGDLSVYWYQQSLDQGLQFLIQYYNGEERAKGNILERFSAQQFPDLHSELNLSSLELGDSALYFCASSGAGQRNTQYFGPGTRLTVL.

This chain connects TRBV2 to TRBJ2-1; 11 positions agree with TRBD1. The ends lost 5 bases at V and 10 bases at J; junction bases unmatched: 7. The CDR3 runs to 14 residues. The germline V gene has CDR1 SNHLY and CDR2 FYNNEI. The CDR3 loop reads CASSTRTGGKEQFF. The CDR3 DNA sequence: TGTGCCAGCAGTACTAGGACAGGGGGCAAGGAGCAGTTCTTC.

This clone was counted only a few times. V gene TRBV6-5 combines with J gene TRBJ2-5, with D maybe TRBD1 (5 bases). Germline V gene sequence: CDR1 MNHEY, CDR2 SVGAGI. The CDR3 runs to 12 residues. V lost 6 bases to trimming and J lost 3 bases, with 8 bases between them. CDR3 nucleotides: TGTGCCAGCAGCCTCAGGGAAGAGACCCAGTACTTC. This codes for CASSLREETQYF.

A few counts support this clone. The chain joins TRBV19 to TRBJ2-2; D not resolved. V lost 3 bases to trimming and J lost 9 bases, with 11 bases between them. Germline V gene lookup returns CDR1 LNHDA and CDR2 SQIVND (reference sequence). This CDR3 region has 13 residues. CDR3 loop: CASSIRPGWELFF. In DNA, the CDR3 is TGTGCCAGTAGTATCCGGCCAGGTTGGGAGCTGTTTTTT.

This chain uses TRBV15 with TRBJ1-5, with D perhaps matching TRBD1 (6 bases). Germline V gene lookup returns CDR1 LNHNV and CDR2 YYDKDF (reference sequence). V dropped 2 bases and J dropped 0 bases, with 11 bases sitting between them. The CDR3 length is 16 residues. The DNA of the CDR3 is TGTGCCACCAGCAGACAGGGGAAGAGTAGCAATCAGCCCCAGCATTTT. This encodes CATSRQGKSSNQPQHF.

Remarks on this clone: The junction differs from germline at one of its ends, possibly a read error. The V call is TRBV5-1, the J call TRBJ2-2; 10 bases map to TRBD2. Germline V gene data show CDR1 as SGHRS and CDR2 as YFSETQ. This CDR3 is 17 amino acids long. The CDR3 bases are TGCGCCAGCCAGCGGGGGGGCCTAGTTCCGAAGACCGGGGAGCTGTTTTTT. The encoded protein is CASQRGGLVPKTGELFF.

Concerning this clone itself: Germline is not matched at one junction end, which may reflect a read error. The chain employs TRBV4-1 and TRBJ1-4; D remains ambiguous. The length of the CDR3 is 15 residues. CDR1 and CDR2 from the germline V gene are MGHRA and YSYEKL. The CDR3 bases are TGCGCCAGCAGCCAAGAGCCCCGGCGGGATGAAAAACTGTCTTTT. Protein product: CASSQEPRRDEKLSF.

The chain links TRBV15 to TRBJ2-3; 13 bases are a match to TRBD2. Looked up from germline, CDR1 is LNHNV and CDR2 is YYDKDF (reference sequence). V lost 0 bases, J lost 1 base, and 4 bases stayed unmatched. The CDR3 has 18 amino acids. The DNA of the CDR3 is TGTGCCACCAGCAGAGAAGGGACTAGCGGGACCGGCACAGATACGCAGTATTTT. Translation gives CATSREGTSGTGTDTQYF. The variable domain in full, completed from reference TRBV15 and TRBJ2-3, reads DAMVIQNPRYQVTQFGKPVTLSCSQTLNHNVMYWYQQKSSQAPKLLFHYYDKDFNNEADTPDNFQSRRPNTSFCFLDIRSPGLGDTAMYLCATSREGTSGTGTDTQYFGPGTRLTVL.

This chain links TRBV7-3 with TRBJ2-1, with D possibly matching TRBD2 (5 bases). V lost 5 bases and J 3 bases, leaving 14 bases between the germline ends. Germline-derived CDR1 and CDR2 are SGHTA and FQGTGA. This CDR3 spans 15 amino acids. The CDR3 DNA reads TGTGCCAGCAGCCACACTAGAGGTAGCTACAATGAGCAGTTCTTC. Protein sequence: CASSHTRGSYNEQFF. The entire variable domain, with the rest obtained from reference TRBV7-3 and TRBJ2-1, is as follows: GAGVSQTPSNKVTEKGKYVELRCDPISGHTALYWYRQSLGQGPEFLIYFQGTGAADDSGLPNDRFFAVRPEGSVSTLKIQRTERGDSAVYLCASSHTRGSYNEQFFGPGTRLTVL.